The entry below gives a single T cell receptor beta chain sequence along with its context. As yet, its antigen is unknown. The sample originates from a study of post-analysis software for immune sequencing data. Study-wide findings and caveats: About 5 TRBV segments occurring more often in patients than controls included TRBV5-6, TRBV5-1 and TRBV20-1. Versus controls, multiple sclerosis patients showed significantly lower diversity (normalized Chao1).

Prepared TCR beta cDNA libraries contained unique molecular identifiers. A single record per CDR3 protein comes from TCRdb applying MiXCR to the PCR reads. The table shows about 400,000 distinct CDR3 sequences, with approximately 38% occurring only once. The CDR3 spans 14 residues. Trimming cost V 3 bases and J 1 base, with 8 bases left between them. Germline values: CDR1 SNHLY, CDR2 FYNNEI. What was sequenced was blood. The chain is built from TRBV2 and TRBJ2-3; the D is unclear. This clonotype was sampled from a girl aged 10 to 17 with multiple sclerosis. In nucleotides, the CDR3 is TGTGCCAGCAGTGATTGGGTTGGCACAGATACGCAGTATTTT. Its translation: CASSDWVGTDTQYF.